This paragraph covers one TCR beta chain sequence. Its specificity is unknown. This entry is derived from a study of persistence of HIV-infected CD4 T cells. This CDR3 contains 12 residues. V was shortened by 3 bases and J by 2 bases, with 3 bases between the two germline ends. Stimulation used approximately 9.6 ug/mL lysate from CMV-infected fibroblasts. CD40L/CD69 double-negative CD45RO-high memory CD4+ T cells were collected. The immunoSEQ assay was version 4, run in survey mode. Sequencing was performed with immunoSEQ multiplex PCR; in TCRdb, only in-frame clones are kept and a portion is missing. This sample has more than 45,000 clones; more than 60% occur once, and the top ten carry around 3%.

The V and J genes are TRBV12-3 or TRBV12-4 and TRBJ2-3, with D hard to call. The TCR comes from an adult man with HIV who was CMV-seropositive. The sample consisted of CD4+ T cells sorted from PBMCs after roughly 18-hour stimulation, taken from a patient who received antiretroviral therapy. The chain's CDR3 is CASSFYTDTQYF. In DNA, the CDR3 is TGTGCCAGCAGTTTCTACACAGATACGCAGTATTTT.